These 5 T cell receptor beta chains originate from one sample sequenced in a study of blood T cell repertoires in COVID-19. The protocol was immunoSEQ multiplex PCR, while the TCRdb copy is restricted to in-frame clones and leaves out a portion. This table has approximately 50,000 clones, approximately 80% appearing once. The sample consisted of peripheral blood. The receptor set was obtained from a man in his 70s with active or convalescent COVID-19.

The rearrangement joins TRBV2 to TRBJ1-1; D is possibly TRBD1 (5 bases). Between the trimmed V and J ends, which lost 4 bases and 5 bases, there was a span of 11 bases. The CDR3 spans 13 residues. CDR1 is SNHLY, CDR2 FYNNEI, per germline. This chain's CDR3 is CASSAQGRTEAFF. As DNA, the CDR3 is TGTGCCAGCAGTGCCCAGGGTCGGACTGAAGCTTTCTTT.

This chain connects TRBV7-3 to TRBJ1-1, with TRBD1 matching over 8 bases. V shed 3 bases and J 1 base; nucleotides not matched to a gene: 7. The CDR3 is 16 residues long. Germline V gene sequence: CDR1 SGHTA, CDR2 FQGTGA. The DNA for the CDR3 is TGTGCCAGCAGCTTGTCAGGGGGCTCTGGGAACACTGAAGCTTTCTTT. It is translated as CASSLSGGSGNTEAFF. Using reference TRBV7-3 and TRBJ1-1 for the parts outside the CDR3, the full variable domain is GAGVSQTPSNKVTEKGKYVELRCDPISGHTALYWYRQSLGQGPEFLIYFQGTGAADDSGLPNDRFFAVRPEGSVSTLKIQRTERGDSAVYLCASSLSGGSGNTEAFFGQGTRLTVV.

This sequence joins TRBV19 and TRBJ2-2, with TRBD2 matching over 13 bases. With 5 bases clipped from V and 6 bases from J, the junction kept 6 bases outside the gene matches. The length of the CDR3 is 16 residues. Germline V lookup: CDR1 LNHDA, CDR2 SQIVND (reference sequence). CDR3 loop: CASSWTSGSGAGELFF. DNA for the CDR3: TGTGCCAGTAGTTGGACTAGCGGGAGTGGGGCCGGGGAGCTGTTTTTT.

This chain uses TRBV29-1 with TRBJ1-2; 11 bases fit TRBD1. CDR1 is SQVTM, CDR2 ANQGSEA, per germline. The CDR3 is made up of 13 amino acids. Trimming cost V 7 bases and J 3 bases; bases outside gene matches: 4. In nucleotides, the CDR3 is TGCAGCGCTGGGGACAGGGGGGACTATGGCTACACCTTC. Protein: CSAGDRGDYGYTF.

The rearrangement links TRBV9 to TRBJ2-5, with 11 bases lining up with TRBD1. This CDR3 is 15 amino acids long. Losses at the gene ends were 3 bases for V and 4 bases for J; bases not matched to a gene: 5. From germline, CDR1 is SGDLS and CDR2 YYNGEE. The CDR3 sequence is CASSAGTGGRETQYF. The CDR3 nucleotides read TGTGCCAGCAGCGCCGGGACAGGGGGAAGAGAGACCCAGTACTTC.